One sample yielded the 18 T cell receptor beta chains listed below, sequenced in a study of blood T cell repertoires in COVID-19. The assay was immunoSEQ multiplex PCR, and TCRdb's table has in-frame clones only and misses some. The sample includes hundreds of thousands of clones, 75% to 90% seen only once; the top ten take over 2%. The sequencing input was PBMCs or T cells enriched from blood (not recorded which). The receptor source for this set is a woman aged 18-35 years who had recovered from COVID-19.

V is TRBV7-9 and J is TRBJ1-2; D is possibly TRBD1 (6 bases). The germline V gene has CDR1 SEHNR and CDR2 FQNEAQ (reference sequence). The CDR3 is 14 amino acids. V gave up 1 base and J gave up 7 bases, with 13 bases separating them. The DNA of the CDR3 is TGTGCCAGCAGCTTAGGGGGGCAGGGGTCTGGCTACACCTTC. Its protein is CASSLGGQGSGYTF.

CDR3 nucleotides: TGTGCCAGTAGTATCGGGACAGGGCCTGAAGCTTTCTTT. Translating it yields CASSIGTGPEAFF. The rearrangement joins TRBV19 to TRBJ1-1; 9 bases are shared with TRBD1. V dropped 3 bases and J dropped 6; count of bases not matched to a gene: 2. The CDR3 consists of 13 residues. Germline-derived CDR1 and CDR2 are LNHDA and SQIVND (reference sequence).

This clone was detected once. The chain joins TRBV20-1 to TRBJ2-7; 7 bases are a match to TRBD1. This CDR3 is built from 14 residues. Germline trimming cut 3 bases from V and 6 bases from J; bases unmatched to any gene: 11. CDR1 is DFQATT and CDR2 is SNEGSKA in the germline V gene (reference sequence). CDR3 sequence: CSASTLTGLVEQYF. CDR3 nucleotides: TGCAGTGCTAGTACTTTGACAGGGCTCGTCGAGCAGTACTTC.

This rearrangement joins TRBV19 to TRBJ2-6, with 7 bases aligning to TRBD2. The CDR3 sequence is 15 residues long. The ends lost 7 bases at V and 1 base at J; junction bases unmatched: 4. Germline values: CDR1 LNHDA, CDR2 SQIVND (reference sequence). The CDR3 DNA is TGTGCCAGTAAGGCGGGGGATTCTGGGGCCAACGTCCTGACTTTC. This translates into CASKAGDSGANVLTF. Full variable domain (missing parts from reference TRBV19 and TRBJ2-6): DGGITQSPKYLFRKEGQNVTLSCEQNLNHDAMYWYRQDPGQGLRLIYYSQIVNDFQKGDIAEGYSVSREKKESFPLTVTSAQKNPTAFYLCASKAGDSGANVLTFGAGSRLTVL.

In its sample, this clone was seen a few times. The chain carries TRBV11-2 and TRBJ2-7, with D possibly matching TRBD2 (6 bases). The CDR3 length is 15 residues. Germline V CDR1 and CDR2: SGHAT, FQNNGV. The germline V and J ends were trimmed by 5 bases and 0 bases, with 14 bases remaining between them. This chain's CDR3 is CASSPRREYSYEQYF. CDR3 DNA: TGTGCCAGCAGCCCCCGGCGGGAATACTCCTACGAGCAGTACTTC.

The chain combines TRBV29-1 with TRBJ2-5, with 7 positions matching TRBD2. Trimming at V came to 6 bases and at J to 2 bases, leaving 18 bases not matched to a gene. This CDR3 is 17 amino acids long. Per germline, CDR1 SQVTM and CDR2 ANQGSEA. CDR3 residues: CSVEDWTSTEVQETQYF. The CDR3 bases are TGCAGCGTCGAGGATTGGACTAGTACGGAGGTTCAAGAGACCCAGTACTTC.

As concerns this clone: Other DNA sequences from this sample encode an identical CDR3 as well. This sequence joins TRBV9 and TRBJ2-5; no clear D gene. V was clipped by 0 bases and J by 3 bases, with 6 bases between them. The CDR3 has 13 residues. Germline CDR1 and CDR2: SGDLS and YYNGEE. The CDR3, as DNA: TGTGCCAGCAGCGTAGGGGCCGAAGAGACCCAGTACTTC. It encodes CASSVGAEETQYF.

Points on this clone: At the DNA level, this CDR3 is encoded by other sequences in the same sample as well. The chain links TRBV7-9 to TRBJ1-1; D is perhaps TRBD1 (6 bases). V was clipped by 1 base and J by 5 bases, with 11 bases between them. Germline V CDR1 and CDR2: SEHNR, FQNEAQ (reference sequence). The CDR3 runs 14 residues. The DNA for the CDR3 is TGTGCCAGCAGCTTAGTAGGGCAGGGGACTGAAGCTTTCTTT. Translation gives CASSLVGQGTEAFF. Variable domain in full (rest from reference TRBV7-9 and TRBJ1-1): DTGVSQNPRHKITKRGQNVTFRCDPISEHNRLYWYRQTLGQGPEFLTYFQNEAQLEKSRLLSDRFSAERPKGSFSTLEIQRTEQGDSAMYLCASSLVGQGTEAFFGQGTRLTVV.

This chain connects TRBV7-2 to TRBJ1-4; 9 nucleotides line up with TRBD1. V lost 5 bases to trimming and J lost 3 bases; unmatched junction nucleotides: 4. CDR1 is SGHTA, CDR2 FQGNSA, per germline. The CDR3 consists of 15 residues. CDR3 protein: CASSPDRGANEKLFF. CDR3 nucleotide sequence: TGTGCCAGCAGCCCTGACAGGGGGGCTAATGAAAAACTGTTTTTT.

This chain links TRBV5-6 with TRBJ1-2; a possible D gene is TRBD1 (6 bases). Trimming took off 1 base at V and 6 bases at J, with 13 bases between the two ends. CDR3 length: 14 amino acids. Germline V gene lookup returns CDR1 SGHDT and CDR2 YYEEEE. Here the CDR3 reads CASSLLSRGDGYTF. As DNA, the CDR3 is TGTGCCAGCAGCTTGCTGAGCAGGGGAGATGGCTACACCTTC.

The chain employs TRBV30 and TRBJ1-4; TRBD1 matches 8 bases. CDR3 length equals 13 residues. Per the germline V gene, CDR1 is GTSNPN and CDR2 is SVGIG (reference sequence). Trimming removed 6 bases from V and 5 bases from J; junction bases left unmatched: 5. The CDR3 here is CACARQGNEKLFF. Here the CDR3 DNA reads TGTGCCTGCGCCAGACAGGGGAATGAAAAACTGTTTTTT.

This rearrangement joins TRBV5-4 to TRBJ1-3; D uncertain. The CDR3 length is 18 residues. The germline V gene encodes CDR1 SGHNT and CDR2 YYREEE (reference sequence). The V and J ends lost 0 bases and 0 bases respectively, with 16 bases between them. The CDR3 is CASSLARDGLSSGNTIYF. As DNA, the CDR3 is TGTGCCAGCAGCTTGGCCCGCGATGGGCTGAGCTCTGGAAACACCATATATTTT.

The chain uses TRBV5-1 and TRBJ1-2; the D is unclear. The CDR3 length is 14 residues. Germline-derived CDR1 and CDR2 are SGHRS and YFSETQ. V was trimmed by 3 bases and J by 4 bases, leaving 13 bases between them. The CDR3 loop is CASSSRAGSYGYTF. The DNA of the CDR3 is TGCGCCAGCAGCTCGAGAGCGGGGAGCTATGGCTACACCTTC. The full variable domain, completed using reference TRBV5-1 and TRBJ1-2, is KAGVTQTPRYLIKTRGQQVTLSCSPISGHRSVSWYQQTPGQGLQFLFEYFSETQRNKGNFPGRFSGRQFSNSRSEMNVSTLELGDSALYLCASSSRAGSYGYTFGSGTRLTVV.

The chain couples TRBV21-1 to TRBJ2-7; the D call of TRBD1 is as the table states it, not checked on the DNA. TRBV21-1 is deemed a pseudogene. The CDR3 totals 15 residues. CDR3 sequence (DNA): TGTGCCAGCAGCAAGCCAGGTTTTATCCCCTACGAGCAGTACTTC. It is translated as CASSKPGFIPYEQYF.

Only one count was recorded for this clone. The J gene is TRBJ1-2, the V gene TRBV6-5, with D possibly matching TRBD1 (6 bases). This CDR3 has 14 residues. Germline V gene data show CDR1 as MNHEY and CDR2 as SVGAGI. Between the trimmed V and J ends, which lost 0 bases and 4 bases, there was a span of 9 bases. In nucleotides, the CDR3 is TGTGCCAGCAGTTACTCGGGGGCCGGCTATGGCTACACCTTC. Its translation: CASSYSGAGYGYTF.

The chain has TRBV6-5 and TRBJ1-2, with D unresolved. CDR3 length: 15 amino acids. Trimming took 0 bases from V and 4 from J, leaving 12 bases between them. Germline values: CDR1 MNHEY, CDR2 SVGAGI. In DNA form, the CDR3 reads TGTGCCAGCAGTTACTCGGCTCAGGTGATCTATGGCTACACCTTC. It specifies CASSYSAQVIYGYTF.

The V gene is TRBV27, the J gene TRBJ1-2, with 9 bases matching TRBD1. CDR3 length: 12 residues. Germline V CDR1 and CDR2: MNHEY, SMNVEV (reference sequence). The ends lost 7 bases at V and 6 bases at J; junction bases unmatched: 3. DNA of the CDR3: TGTGCCAGCACCGGACAGGGGCATGGCTACACCTTC. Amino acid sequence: CASTGQGHGYTF.

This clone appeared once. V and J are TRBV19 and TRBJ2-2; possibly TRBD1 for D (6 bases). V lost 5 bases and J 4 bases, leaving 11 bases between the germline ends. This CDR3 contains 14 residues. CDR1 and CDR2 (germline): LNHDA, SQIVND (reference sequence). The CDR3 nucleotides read TGTGCCAGTAGTGTACAGGGTAGCACCGGGGAGCTGTTTTTT. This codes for CASSVQGSTGELFF.